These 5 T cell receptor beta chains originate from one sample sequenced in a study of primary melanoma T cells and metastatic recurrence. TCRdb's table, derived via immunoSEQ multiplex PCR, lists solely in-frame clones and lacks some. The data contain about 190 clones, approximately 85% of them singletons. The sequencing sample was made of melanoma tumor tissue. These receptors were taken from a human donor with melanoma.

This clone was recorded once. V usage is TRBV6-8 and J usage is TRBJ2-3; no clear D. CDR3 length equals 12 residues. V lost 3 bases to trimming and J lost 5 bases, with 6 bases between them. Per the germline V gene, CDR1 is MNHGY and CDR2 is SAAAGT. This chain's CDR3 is CASSYTVDTQYF. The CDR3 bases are TGTGCCAGCAGTTATACGGTAGATACGCAGTATTTT.

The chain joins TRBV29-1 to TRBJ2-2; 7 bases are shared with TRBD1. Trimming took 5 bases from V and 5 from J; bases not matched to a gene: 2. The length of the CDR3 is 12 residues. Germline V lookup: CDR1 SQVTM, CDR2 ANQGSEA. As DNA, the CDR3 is TGCAGCGTTCCGGGACAGACCGGGGAGCTGTTTTTT. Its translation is CSVPGQTGELFF.

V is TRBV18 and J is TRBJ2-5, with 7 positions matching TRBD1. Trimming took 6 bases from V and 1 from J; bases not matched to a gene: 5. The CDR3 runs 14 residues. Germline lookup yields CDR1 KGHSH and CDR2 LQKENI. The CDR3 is CASSPGTAQETQYF. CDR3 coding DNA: TGTGCCAGCTCCCCCGGGACAGCCCAAGAGACCCAGTACTTC. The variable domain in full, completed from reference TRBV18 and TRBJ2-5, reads NAGVMQNPRHLVRRRGQEARLRCSPMKGHSHVYWYRQLPEEGLKFMVYLQKENIIDESGMPKERFSAEFPKEGPSILRIQQVVRGDSAAYFCASSPGTAQETQYFGPGTRLLVL.

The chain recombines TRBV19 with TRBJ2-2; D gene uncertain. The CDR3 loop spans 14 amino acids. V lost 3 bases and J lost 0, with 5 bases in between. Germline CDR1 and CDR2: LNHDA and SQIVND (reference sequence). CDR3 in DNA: TGTGCCAGTAGTATGAGTCCGAACACCGGGGAGCTGTTTTTT. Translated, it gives CASSMSPNTGELFF.

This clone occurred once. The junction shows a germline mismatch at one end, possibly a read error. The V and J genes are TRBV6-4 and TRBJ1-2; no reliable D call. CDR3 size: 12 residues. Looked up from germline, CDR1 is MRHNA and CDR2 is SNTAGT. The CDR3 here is CASSYESGDPGF. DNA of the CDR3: TGTGCCAGCAGTTACGAGTCCGGCGATCCGGGCTTC.